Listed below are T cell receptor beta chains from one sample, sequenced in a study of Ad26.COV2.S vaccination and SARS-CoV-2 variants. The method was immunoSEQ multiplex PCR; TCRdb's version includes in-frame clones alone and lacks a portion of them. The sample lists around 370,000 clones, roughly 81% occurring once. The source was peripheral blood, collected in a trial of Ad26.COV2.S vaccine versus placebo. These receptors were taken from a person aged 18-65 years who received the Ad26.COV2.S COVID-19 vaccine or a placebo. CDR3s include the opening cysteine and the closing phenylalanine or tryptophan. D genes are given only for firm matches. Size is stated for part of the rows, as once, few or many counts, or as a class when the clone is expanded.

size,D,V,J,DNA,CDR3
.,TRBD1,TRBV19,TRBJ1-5,TGTGCCAGTAGTATGACGTCGGGGACAGGGCGGTTTCAGCCCCAGCATTTT,CASSMTSGTGRFQPQHF
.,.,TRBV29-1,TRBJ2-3,TGCAGCGTTGACGAGGACACGAGCACAGATACGCAGTATTTT,CSVDEDTSTDTQYF
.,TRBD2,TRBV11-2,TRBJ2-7,TGTGCCAGCAGCTCTGGACTAGCGGGAGTTCACGAGCAGTACTTC,CASSSGLAGVHEQYF
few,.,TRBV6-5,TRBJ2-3,TGTGCCAGCAGTTACGGGATCGGTGATACGCAGTATTTT,CASSYGIGDTQYF
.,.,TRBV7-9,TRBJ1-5,TGTGCCACGGCCGACACCGGGCAGCCCCAGCATTTT,CATADTGQPQHF
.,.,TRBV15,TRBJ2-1,TGTGCCACCAGCAGAGGTCAGGGTGGACACCTTGAGCAGTTCTTC,CATSRGQGGHLEQFF
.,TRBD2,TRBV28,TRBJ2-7,TGTGCCAGCAGTTTATGGGGGGTGGGGACTAGCGGGATCTACGAGCAGTACTTC,CASSLWGVGTSGIYEQYF
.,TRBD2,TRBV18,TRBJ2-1,TGTGCCAGCTATACACTAGCGGGGGAGGATGAGCAGTTCTTC,CASYTLAGEDEQFF
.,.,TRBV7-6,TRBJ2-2,TGTGCCAGCAGCTACACAAACACCGGGGAGCTGTTTTTT,CASSYTNTGELFF
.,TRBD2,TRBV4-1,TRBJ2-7,TGCGCCAGCAAATCACTAGCGGGAGTCGAAGTGTACGAGCAGTACTTC,CASKSLAGVEVYEQYF
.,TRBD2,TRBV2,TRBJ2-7,TGTGCCAGCTTTGGCCTTACTAGCGGGAGTTCGTACGAGCAGTACTTC,CASFGLTSGSSYEQYF
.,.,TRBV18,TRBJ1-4,TGTGCCAGCTCATTTCGGGAAGGTAATGAAAAACTGTTTTTT,CASSFREGNEKLFF
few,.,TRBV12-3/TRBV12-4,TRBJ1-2,TGTGCCAGCAGCCGAGTGCCTTTCTATGGCTACACCTTC,CASSRVPFYGYTF
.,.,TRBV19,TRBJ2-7,TGTGCCAGTAGGAGGGCCTCCACCTACGAGCAGTACTTC,CASRRASTYEQYF
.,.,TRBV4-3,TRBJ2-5,TGCGCCAGCAGCCCGCTCGCAGGGTCGGGGGAGACCCAGTACTTC,CASSPLAGSGETQYF
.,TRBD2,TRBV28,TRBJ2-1,TGTGCCAGCACCAGCCCACGGGGGGATGAGCAGTTCTTC,CASTSPRGDEQFF
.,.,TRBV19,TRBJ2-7,TGTGCCAGTAGTACCCCAGGACCCACTGCGCAGTACTTC,CASSTPGPTAQYF
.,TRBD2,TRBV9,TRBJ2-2,TGTGCCAGCAGTGGACTAGCGGGGCTGAACACCGGGGAGCTGTTTTTT,CASSGLAGLNTGELFF
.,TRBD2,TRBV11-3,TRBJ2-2,TGTGCCAGCAGACGACTAGCGGGAGATAGATCCGGGGAGCTGTTTTTT,CASRRLAGDRSGELFF
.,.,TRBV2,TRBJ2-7,TGTGCCAGCAGCCAACTAGAGCTCGAGCAGTACTTC,CASSQLELEQYF
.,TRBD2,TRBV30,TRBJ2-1,TGTGCCTGGGCGCCTGGGAGCGGGGGCTCGTACAATGAGCAGTTCTTC,CAWAPGSGGSYNEQFF
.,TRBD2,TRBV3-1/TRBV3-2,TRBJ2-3,TGTGCCAGCAGCCCCATAGCGGGGGGGCGTACAGATACGCAGTATTTT,CASSPIAGGRTDTQYF
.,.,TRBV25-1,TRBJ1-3,TGTGCCAGCAGTGAATCAGCCCGCGGGGGAGACACCATATATTTT,CASSESARGGDTIYF
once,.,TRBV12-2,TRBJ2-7,TGTGCTGCGGGGCCCGGGGACGCCTACGAGCAGTACTTC,CAAGPGDAYEQYF
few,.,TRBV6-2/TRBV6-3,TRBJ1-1,TGTGCCAGCAGTTACTCACAGACTGAAGCTTTCTTT,CASSYSQTEAFF
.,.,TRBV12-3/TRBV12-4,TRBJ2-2,TGTGCCAGCAGTCTACAGGACACCGGGGAGCTGTTTTTT,CASSLQDTGELFF
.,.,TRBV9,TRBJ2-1,TGTGCCAACCCAAAGTGGGCCCCGACGAATTTTTTGAATGAGCAGTTCTTC,CANPKWAPTNFLNEQFF
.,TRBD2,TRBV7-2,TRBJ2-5,TGTGCCAGTACGGGACTAGCTTTAGAGACCCAGTACTTC,CASTGLALETQYF
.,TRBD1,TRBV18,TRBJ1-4,TGTGCCAGCTCACCAACGATTACAGGGGGCGGTGAAAAACTGTTTTTT,CASSPTITGGGEKLFF
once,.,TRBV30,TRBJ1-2,TGTGCCTGGAGTCCGGACGGTGACTATGGCTACACCTTC,CAWSPDGDYGYTF
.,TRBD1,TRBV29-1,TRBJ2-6,TGCAGCGTTGGGGACAGGGGCTCTGGGGCCAACGTCCTGACTTTC,CSVGDRGSGANVLTF
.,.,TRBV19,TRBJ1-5,TGTGCCAGTAGGCCACGGGGCGGCAATCAGCCCCAGCATTTT,CASRPRGGNQPQHF
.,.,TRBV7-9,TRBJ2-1,TGTGCCAGCAGCTTAGCGCTGGCGGCGGTTAACCATGAGCAGTTCTTC,CASSLALAAVNHEQFF
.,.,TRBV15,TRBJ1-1,TGTGCCACCAGCAGAGATAGACTGGGACACCCGAACACTGAAGCTTTCTTT,CATSRDRLGHPNTEAFF
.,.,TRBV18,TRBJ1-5,TGTGCCAGCTCACCACCGTCCAGAACATTGCCCCAGCATTTT,CASSPPSRTLPQHF
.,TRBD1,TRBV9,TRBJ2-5,TGTGCCAGCAGCGGCCGGGACAGATACCGGGAGACCCAGTACTTC,CASSGRDRYRETQYF
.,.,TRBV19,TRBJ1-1,TGTGCCAGTAGTCTGGCCCGAGGAGGTACTGAAGCTTTCTTT,CASSLARGGTEAFF
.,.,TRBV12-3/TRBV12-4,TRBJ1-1,TGTGCCAGCAGTTCAAGGTATGGGACCCTGGCTTTCTTT,CASSSRYGTLAFF
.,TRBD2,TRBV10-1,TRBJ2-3,TGCGCCAGCACCTCTAGCGGGGGGCGCACAGATACGCAGTATTTT,CASTSSGGRTDTQYF
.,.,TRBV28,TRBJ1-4,TGTGCCAGCAGTTTACCCCCCCCCGGGATGGATGAAAAACTGTTTTTT,CASSLPPPGMDEKLFF
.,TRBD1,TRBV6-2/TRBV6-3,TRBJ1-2,TGTGCCAGCAGTCAAACGAGGACAGGGGTTTATGGCTACACCTTC,CASSQTRTGVYGYTF
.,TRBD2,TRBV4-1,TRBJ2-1,TGCGCCAGCAGCCAACTAGCGGGGCTATACAATGAGCAGTTCTTC,CASSQLAGLYNEQFF
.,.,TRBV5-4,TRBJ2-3,TGTGCCAGCAGCTCCAAATTCTTAGCAGATACGCAGTATTTT,CASSSKFLADTQYF
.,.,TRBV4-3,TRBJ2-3,TGCGCCAGCAGCGGTCGCCGCTTCGATACGCAGTATTTT,CASSGRRFDTQYF
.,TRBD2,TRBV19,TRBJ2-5,TGTGCCAGTAGTCCAAGAGCGGGGACCACCCAAGAGACCCAGTACTTC,CASSPRAGTTQETQYF
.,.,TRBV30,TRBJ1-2,TGTGCCTGGAGTGTACAAGGAGACTTTCGGGCCTATGGCTACACCTTC,CAWSVQGDFRAYGYTF
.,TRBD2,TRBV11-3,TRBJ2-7,TGTGCCAGCAGCTTAGACAGCGGGAAGATTTACGAGCAGTACTTC,CASSLDSGKIYEQYF
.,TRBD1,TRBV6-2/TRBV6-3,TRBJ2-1,TGTGCCAGCAGTTACTCGCTGACAGGGAGTTTGGGCTTAGGGCAGTTCTTC,CASSYSLTGSLGLGQFF
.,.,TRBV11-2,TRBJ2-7,TGTGCCAGCAGCTCCCTGGCCAAAAACGAGCAGTACTTC,CASSSLAKNEQYF
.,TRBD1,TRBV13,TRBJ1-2,TGTGCCAGCAGCTTAGGGTCGACAGGGATCAACTATGGCTACACCTTC,CASSLGSTGINYGYTF
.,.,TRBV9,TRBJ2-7,TGTGCCAGCAGCGTAGGGGGGGGCCGCCCCTCCTACGAGCAGTACTTC,CASSVGGGRPSYEQYF
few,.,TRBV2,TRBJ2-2,TGTGCCAGCAGGCCTCTCGATGGCACCGGGGAGCTGTTTTTT,CASRPLDGTGELFF
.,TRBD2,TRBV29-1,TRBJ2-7,TGCAGCGTTGAAGACCCGGGGGGGAGCTCCTACGAGCAGTACTTC,CSVEDPGGSSYEQYF
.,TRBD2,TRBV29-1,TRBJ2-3,TGCAGCGTTGGAGCGGGGCTCACAGATACGCAGTATTTT,CSVGAGLTDTQYF
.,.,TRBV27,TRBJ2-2,TGTGCCAGCAGTTCGTTTCGCCACAGGGGAGGCGGGGAGCTGTTTTTT,CASSSFRHRGGGELFF
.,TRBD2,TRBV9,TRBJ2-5,TGTGCCAGCAGCGTATCGACTAGCAGGATGGGAGGAGAGACCCAGTACTTC,CASSVSTSRMGGETQYF
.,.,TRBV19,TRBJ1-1,TGTGCCAGTAGAAGTCGCCGGGAGATGAACACTGAAGCTTTCTTT,CASRSRREMNTEAFF